Listed below are T cell receptor beta chains from one sample, sequenced in a study of shared clonotypes between healthy human individuals. The method was immunoSEQ multiplex PCR; TCRdb's version includes in-frame clones alone and lacks a portion of them. The table has roughly 2 million clones, about 95% seen once; the top ten hold about 1.1%. The specimen was naive CD8+ T cells sorted from blood. The receptors here all came from a man aged 18 to 30 in good health. Both conserved end residues are part of each CDR3. The D gene is left open where the match is weak. Clone sizes are given selectively: once, few, many, or a class where the clone is expanded.

cdr3_nt cdr3_aa d_call clone_size j_call v_call
TGTGCCAGCAGTGACGAACTAGCGAGAGAGGAGGCCAAAAACATTCAGTACTTC CASSDELAREEAKNIQYF TRBD2 - TRBJ2-4 TRBV2
TGTGCCAGCAGTGAACTCTATACCTACAGGGGGCCAAACACCGGGGAGCTGTTTTTT CASSELYTYRGPNTGELFF TRBD1 once TRBJ2-2 TRBV2
TGTGCCAGCTCACCGACCTCCTACGAGCAGTACTTC CASSPTSYEQYF - - TRBJ2-7 TRBV18
TGTGCCAGCAGTCTATTCCACGAGCAGTACTTC CASSLFHEQYF - - TRBJ2-7 TRBV28
TGTGCCATCAGTGACTCCGGGCCGGGTGAGCAGTTCTTC CAISDSGPGEQFF - - TRBJ2-1 TRBV10-3
TGTGCCAGCAGTTTACCGGGACCCGTCCATGAGCAGTTCTTC CASSLPGPVHEQFF - - TRBJ2-1 TRBV6-1
TGTGCCAGCAGTTATCCTAGCGAGGGGAACACCGGGGAGCTGTTTTTT CASSYPSEGNTGELFF - - TRBJ2-2 TRBV6-5
TGTGCCAGCAGTGATGACACGTACGAGCAGTACTTC CASSDDTYEQYF - - TRBJ2-7 TRBV28
TGCGCCAGCAGCCAGGGACAGGGTGGTGAAAAACTGTTTTTT CASSQGQGGEKLFF TRBD1 once TRBJ1-4 TRBV4-1
TGCGCCAGCAGCCATCTACTGACAGGGGAGTCCTACGAGCAGTACTTC CASSHLLTGESYEQYF TRBD1 - TRBJ2-7 TRBV4-1
TGTGCCAGCAGCTTAGTCCTCCCCGGAGATACGCAGTATTTT CASSLVLPGDTQYF - - TRBJ2-3 TRBV7-2
TGTGCCTGGAGTGGGTTGACTAGCGGGGGGGTTGATACGCAGTATTTT CAWSGLTSGGVDTQYF TRBD2 - TRBJ2-3 TRBV30
TGTGCCAGCAGCTCTACAGGAGCTCTGAACACTGAAGCTTTCTTT CASSSTGALNTEAFF - - TRBJ1-1 TRBV11-2
TGTGCCAGTAGTATCGCAGAGACAGGGAACACTGAAGCTTTCTTT CASSIAETGNTEAFF - - TRBJ1-1 TRBV19
TGTGCCTGGAGTGTAGATTCAACCGGGGAGCTGTTTTTT CAWSVDSTGELFF - - TRBJ2-2 TRBV30
TGTGCCAGCAGCCTCGGTGCTAGCGAGACCCCCGAGCAGTACTTC CASSLGASETPEQYF - - TRBJ2-7 TRBV7-9
TGTGCCAGCCCCGAGCGGGAAGCCTACGAGCAGTACTTC CASPEREAYEQYF TRBD2 - TRBJ2-7 TRBV5-4
TGTGCCAGCAGCTCGGGGTCCCACGAGCAGTACTTC CASSSGSHEQYF - - TRBJ2-7 TRBV7-9
TGTGCCAGCAGCACGGACAGCTACGAGCAGTACTTC CASSTDSYEQYF - - TRBJ2-7 TRBV5-6
TGTGCCAGCAGCCCGGGGACAGTTAATGAAAAACTGTTTTTT CASSPGTVNEKLFF TRBD1 - TRBJ1-4 TRBV13
TGTGCCAGCAGCTTGACGGAGTCCTATGGCTACACCTTC CASSLTESYGYTF - once TRBJ1-2 TRBV5-5
TGTGCCAGCAGCTTAGAGGAAAACTACAATGAGCAGTTCTTC CASSLEENYNEQFF - - TRBJ2-1 TRBV7-9
TGTGCCAGCAGCTTAGACTCCGAAGAGACCCAGTACTTC CASSLDSEETQYF - - TRBJ2-5 TRBV13
TGTGCCAGCAGGAGTGCCGGACAGGGTGAAAAACTGTTTTTT CASRSAGQGEKLFF TRBD1 - TRBJ1-4 TRBV2
TGTGCCAGCAGCGTAGAGGGGGCGGAGACCTACGAGCAGTACTTC CASSVEGAETYEQYF TRBD1 - TRBJ2-7 TRBV9
TGTGCCAGCAGCCCCGGATCCTACGAGCAGTACTTC CASSPGSYEQYF - once TRBJ2-7 TRBV7-9
TGTGCCAGCGGACCCGGGACTTTAAGCACAGATACGCAGTATTTT CASGPGTLSTDTQYF - - TRBJ2-3 TRBV27
TGTGCCAGCAGTGAAACCTCGTTGGCGGGGGGTCTTGAAGATACGCAGTATTTT CASSETSLAGGLEDTQYF TRBD2 - TRBJ2-3 TRBV2
TGCGCCAGCAGCCAAGATATGGTATGGAATGAGCAGTTCTTC CASSQDMVWNEQFF - - TRBJ2-1 TRBV4-3
TGCGCCAGCAGCCAAGGAAACAGGGGCTTCTCCTACGAGCAGTACTTC CASSQGNRGFSYEQYF TRBD1 once TRBJ2-7 TRBV4-1
TGTGCCAGCGTCACCTTCGAGAGCGGGGAGGGCCCCGGGGAGCTGTTTTTT CASVTFESGEGPGELFF TRBD2 - TRBJ2-2 TRBV27
TGTGCCAGCAGTGCCCTTGGGGGGATAGAGACCCAGTACTTC CASSALGGIETQYF - - TRBJ2-5 TRBV27
TGTGCCTGGAGCATAGAGGGAACGGATACGCAGTATTTT CAWSIEGTDTQYF - - TRBJ2-3 TRBV30
TGTGCCAGCAGCCCCCCGACGGAAGTCACTGAAGCTTTCTTT CASSPPTEVTEAFF - - TRBJ1-1 TRBV16
TGTGCCTGGAGTGTAGGCCTCAGCTACGAGCAGTACTTC CAWSVGLSYEQYF - - TRBJ2-7 TRBV30
TGTGCCAGCGGGAAGATCGGGATTTACAATGAGCAGTTCTTC CASGKIGIYNEQFF - - TRBJ2-1 TRBV9
TGTGCCAGCAGTTTCGACCCGCAGAGCGGGGAGCTGTTTTTT CASSFDPQSGELFF - - TRBJ2-2 TRBV28
TGTGCCAGCAGCCTTCTGGGCGCCAGCTCCTACGAGCAGTACTTC CASSLLGASSYEQYF - - TRBJ2-7 TRBV27
TGTGCCAGCAGCATTACTAGCGGGAGTAACTACGAGCAGTACTTC CASSITSGSNYEQYF TRBD2 - TRBJ2-7 TRBV6-1
TGTGCCAGCAGCCCGGGACTAGCGGGAGGGCCTAACACCGGGGAGCTGTTTTTT CASSPGLAGGPNTGELFF TRBD2 - TRBJ2-2 TRBV7-6
TGCGCCAGCAGCCAAGAAGTGCTTAGCAATCAGCCCCAGCATTTT CASSQEVLSNQPQHF - - TRBJ1-5 TRBV4-3
TGCGCCAGCAGCTCGACCCAGACCCGGGCCCTTGGGGATGAGCAGTTCTTC CASSSTQTRALGDEQFF - - TRBJ2-1 TRBV5-1
TGTGCCAGCTCACCGGGAGCCGACTACGAGCAGTACTTC CASSPGADYEQYF - few TRBJ2-7 TRBV18